This T cell receptor beta chain was obtained from a study of T cell changes during pregnancy in multiple sclerosis. Here immunoSEQ multiplex PCR was the method, and the copy in TCRdb shows in-frame clones only, minus some. The table shows about 41,000 clones, with 90% occurring only once. Germline V gene lookup returns CDR1 MNHEY and CDR2 SMNVEV (reference sequence). After removal of 5 bases from V and 2 bases from J, the junction contained 3 bases not matched to a gene. The CDR3 contains 14 residues. The source was CD8+ T cells from peripheral blood mononuclear cells, collected in the third trimester of pregnancy. This clonotype originated in a female donor with multiple sclerosis, enrolled in a pregnancy study. The chain is built from TRBV27 and TRBJ1-2, with 9 bases identical to TRBD1. The CDR3 loop is CASSPQGANYGYTF. CDR3 nucleotide sequence: TGTGCCAGCAGTCCACAGGGGGCGAACTATGGCTACACCTTC.